This TCR beta chain was recovered during a study of shared clonotypes between healthy human individuals. Remarks on this clone: The antigen remains unidentified.

The repertoire was sequenced with immunoSEQ multiplex PCR; TCRdb's copy has only in-frame clones and lacks some. The table lists under 1 million clones, more than 85% of them singletons. Naive CD8 cells comprised CD45RO-negative, CCR7-positively selected cells, excluding terminally differentiated effector memory CD45RA+ cells. The junction had 4 bases not matched to a gene; V was cut back by 2 bases and J by 6 bases. This CDR3 has 14 amino acids. Germline CDR1 reads MNHEY; CDR2 reads SMNVEV (reference sequence). Overall study results and limits: Large sequencing depth failed to make sorted-subset sequencing complete, rarefaction showed. Clonotypes shared by all four donors outscored non-shared clonotypes in generation probability.

Sequenced sample: naive CD8+ T cells sorted from blood. This chain uses TRBV27 with TRBJ2-7; TRBD2 aligns across 10 bases. This TCR derives from a young man in good health. The CDR3 is CASSLQQREGEQYF. In DNA, the CDR3 is TGTGCCAGCAGTTTACAACAGCGGGAGGGCGAGCAGTACTTC.